The present entry profiles one T cell receptor beta chain with its context. Any history of autoimmune disease or systemic immunosuppression disqualified patients. Blood samples were obtained at baseline, cycle 4 day 1, and cycle 7 day 1. Data came from immunoSEQ multiplex PCR; TCRdb stores just in-frame clones and leaves some out. The sample consists of 78,000 or so clones, 92% of them appearing once. This entry is derived from a study of OX40 agonist ivuxolimab in advanced cancers. This CDR3 is 14 amino acids long. Germline V gives CDR1 MNHEY, CDR2 SVGAGI. V shed 0 bases and J 3 bases; nucleotides not matched to a gene: 0.

V is TRBV6-5 and J is TRBJ2-7, with 9 positions matching TRBD1. Sequenced here: CD4+ or CD8+ T cells sorted from blood, sampled in a trial of the OX40 agonist ivuxolimab. This receptor was taken from an adult with an advanced solid tumor such as melanoma, head and neck, liver or kidney cancer. The CDR3 coding sequence is TGTGCCAGCAGTTACTCGACAGGGGGCTACGAGCAGTACTTC. The encoded protein is CASSYSTGGYEQYF.